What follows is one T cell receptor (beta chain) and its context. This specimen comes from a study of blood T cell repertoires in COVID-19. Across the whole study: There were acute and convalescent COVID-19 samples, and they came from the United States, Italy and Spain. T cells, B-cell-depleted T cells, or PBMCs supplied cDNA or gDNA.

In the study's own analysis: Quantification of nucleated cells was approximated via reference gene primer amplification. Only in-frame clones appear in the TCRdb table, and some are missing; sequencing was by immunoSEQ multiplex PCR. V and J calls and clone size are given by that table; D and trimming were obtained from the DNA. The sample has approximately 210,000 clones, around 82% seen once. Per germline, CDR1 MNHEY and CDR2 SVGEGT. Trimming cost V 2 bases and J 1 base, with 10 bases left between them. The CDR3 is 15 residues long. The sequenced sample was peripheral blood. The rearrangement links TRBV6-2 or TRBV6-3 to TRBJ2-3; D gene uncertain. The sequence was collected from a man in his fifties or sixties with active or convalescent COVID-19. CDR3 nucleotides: TGTGCCAGCAGTTACAATACTATTGGCACAGATACGCAGTATTTT. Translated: CASSYNTIGTDTQYF.